This T cell receptor beta chain originates from a study of TIL therapy for anti-PD-1-resistant metastatic lung cancer. The overall study: A few tumors were EGFR-mutant and two were ALK-rearranged.

CDR3 length equals 16 residues. Deletions cut 5 bases from V and 7 bases from J, with 18 bases between. CDR1 WSHSY and CDR2 SAAADI come from the germline V gene. Documented time point: pre-treatment sample, taken before nivolumab and TIL therapy. With regard to this clone: Its antigen is currently unknown.

The libraries were made with immunoSEQ v3. Only in-frame clones appear in the TCRdb table, and some are missing; sequencing was by immunoSEQ multiplex PCR. The repertoire holds 45,000 to 75,000 clones, with about nine tenths as singletons. Study outcomes and limitations: The baseline peripheral repertoire was partially replaced by infused TIL clonotypes that later decayed.

This chain joins TRBV10-2 and TRBJ1-6, with D possibly matching TRBD1 (5 bases). This clonotype was obtained from a person aged 25 to 85 with non-small cell lung cancer. This sample comprised blood, obtained at baseline. The CDR3 DNA follows: TGCGCCAGCAGTTCAACCAGGTCAGGGAACAATTCACCCCTCCACTTT. Encoded protein: CASSSTRSGNNSPLHF.